One and the same sample provided the 32 T cell receptor beta chains below, sequenced in a study of response to subunit inactivated influenza vaccine. MiXCR, run by TCRdb on the RT-PCR reads, gives a single entry per CDR3 protein. The sample contains roughly 570,000 distinct CDR3 sequences, 10% to 15% of which appear only once. The sample consisted of PBMCs from blood, taken 45 days after vaccination. The receptors here all came from a man aged 50 to 59 who received an inactivated influenza vaccine.

The chain employs TRBV6-1 and TRBJ2-7, with 12 bases identical to TRBD1. The CDR3 loop spans 14 amino acids. J lost 5 bases, V lost 7 bases, and 6 bases had no gene match. CDR1 and CDR2 (germline): MNHNS, SASEGT. The CDR3 region is CASTTGTGGHEQYF. The CDR3 DNA reads as TGTGCCAGCACAACCGGGACAGGGGGCCACGAGCAGTACTTC.

This clonotype was found a few times. The chain has TRBV11-2 and TRBJ2-1, with a weak D call TRBD1 (5 bases). CDR3 size: 18 residues. Trimming took off 0 bases at V and 0 bases at J, with 15 bases between the two ends. Germline V lookup: CDR1 SGHAT, CDR2 FQNNGV. CDR3 coding DNA: TGTGCCAGCAGCTTAGATAGGGGCCAACCGATCTCCTACAATGAGCAGTTCTTC. Translating gives CASSLDRGQPISYNEQFF.

This clonotype was seen many times. This sequence joins TRBV7-6 and TRBJ2-5; 7 bases map to TRBD1. V shed 5 bases and J 1 base; nucleotides not matched to a gene: 10. Germline V gene sequence: CDR1 SGHVS, CDR2 FNYEAQ. The CDR3 is 16 amino acids. DNA of the CDR3: TGTGCCAGCAGCAAAGGGACAGTCAACCTCCAAGAGACCCAGTACTTC. As protein: CASSKGTVNLQETQYF.

The table lists this clonotype with many counts. The rearrangement uses TRBV6-5 and TRBJ2-7; D not certain. Trimming shortened V by 6 bases and J by 2 bases, and 8 bases separated the two germline ends. The CDR3 has 12 residues. In germline, CDR1 is MNHEY, CDR2 SVGAGI. In DNA form, the CDR3 reads TGTGCCAGCAGAACCCGAGCCTACGAGCAGTACTTC. Amino acids: CASRTRAYEQYF.

This clonotype has more than one count but fewer than ten. This chain links TRBV10-3 with TRBJ1-1; no firm D call. Germline CDR1 and CDR2: ENHRY and SYGVKD. Trimming cost V 4 bases and J 2 bases, with 11 bases left between them. The CDR3 length is 14 residues. CDR3 loop: CAISAYDRNTEAFF. The CDR3 DNA reads as TGTGCCATCAGTGCCTATGATAGAAACACTGAAGCTTTCTTT.

This clonotype was seen ten or more times. The J gene is TRBJ2-1, the V gene TRBV4-3; 12 bases fit TRBD2. Germline V gives CDR1 LGHNA, CDR2 YSLEER. The CDR3 is 15 residues long. V lost 0 bases, J lost 10 bases, and 4 bases stayed unmatched. Written as DNA, the CDR3 is TGCGCCAGCAGCCAAGATGCCGGACTAGCGGGAGAGCAGTTCTTC. It specifies CASSQDAGLAGEQFF.

There are many counts of this clonotype. V is TRBV7-2 and J is TRBJ2-7, with D possibly matching TRBD2 (5 bases). V was trimmed by 8 bases and J by 3 bases, leaving 11 bases between them. There are 12 residues in the CDR3. Germline V gene lookup returns CDR1 SGHTA and CDR2 FQGNSA. The CDR3 spells CASGWGDYEQYF. In nucleotides, the CDR3 is TGTGCCAGCGGGTGGGGAGACTACGAGCAGTACTTC.

The chain uses TRBV20-1 and TRBJ2-3; D may correspond to TRBD1 or TRBD2 (5 bases each). The CDR3 contains 16 residues. The V and J ends lost 1 base and 2 bases respectively, with 16 bases between them. Germline V gene lookup returns CDR1 DFQATT and CDR2 SNEGSKA (reference sequence). The CDR3 nucleotides read TGCAGTGCTAGAGTACCACACGACGGGACCACAGATACGCAGTATTTT. Translation: CSARVPHDGTTDTQYF.

The J gene is TRBJ2-2, the V gene TRBV5-6; D ambiguous. This CDR3 has 15 residues. Trimming removed 0 bases from V and 2 bases from J, with 8 bases in between. Germline V CDR1 and CDR2: SGHDT, YYEEEE. The CDR3 reads CASSLARLNTGELFF. The CDR3 DNA reads as TGTGCCAGCAGCTTGGCTCGGCTAAACACCGGGGAGCTGTTTTTT.

The genes are TRBV29-1 and TRBJ2-3, with 14 nucleotides matching TRBD2. The CDR3 is made up of 17 amino acids. CDR1 is SQVTM and CDR2 is ANQGSEA in the germline V gene. V was clipped by 6 bases and J by 1 base; unmatched bases: 9. The CDR3: CSVPGTSGRGGTDTQYF. In DNA form, the CDR3 reads TGCAGCGTCCCCGGGACTAGCGGGAGAGGGGGCACAGATACGCAGTATTTT.

V usage is TRBV15 and J usage is TRBJ2-7; TRBD1 or TRBD2 may be the D gene (5 bases each). This CDR3 comprises 14 residues. V lost 2 bases and J lost 5, with 13 bases in between. The V gene's germline CDR1 is LNHNV and CDR2 YYDKDF (reference sequence). The CDR3 sequence: CATSRLWGTHEQYF. CDR3 DNA: TGTGCCACCAGCAGATTGTGGGGGACCCACGAGCAGTACTTC. Complete variable domain (other parts from reference TRBV15 and TRBJ2-7): DAMVIQNPRYQVTQFGKPVTLSCSQTLNHNVMYWYQQKSSQAPKLLFHYYDKDFNNEADTPDNFQSRRPNTSFCFLDIRSPGLGDTAMYLCATSRLWGTHEQYFGPGTRLTVT.

This clonotype came up many times. V usage is TRBV4-2 and J usage is TRBJ2-3; D unclear. Looked up from germline, CDR1 is LGHNA and CDR2 is YNFKEQ. The V end was cut by 0 bases, the J end by 1 base, with 5 bases between. The CDR3 spans 14 residues. In DNA form, the CDR3 reads TGTGCCAGCAGCCAAGAGTATGGCACAGATACGCAGTATTTT. Protein sequence: CASSQEYGTDTQYF.

There are a few counts of this clonotype. This chain uses TRBV5-6 with TRBJ2-7; no clear D. The ends were cut back, 1 base at V and 9 bases at J, with 14 bases in the middle. This CDR3 has 13 amino acids. Germline values: CDR1 SGHDT, CDR2 YYEEEE. CDR3 bases: TGTGCCAGCAGCTTGCTGGGTCCTCCGGTGCAGTACTTC. Translation: CASSLLGPPVQYF.

This clonotype was picked up a small number of times. V gene TRBV12-3 or TRBV12-4 combines with J gene TRBJ2-1; 8 bases line up with TRBD2. V lost 2 bases, J lost 8 bases, and 8 bases stayed unmatched. The CDR3 consists of 15 residues. DNA for the CDR3: TGTGCCAGCAGTTTAAGGAGCGGGAGTTGGCATGAGCAGTTCTTC. This encodes CASSLRSGSWHEQFF.

Comments on this clonotype: This sequence may be a read error, since a much larger clone differs from it by one base. V is TRBV12-3 or TRBV12-4 and J is TRBJ2-7; no reliable D call. The CDR3 contains 11 residues. For the CDR3, the DNA is TGTGCCAGCAGTTTCATTTACGAGCACTACTTC. Its translation: CASSFIYEHYF.

The J gene is TRBJ2-1, the V gene TRBV24-1, with D possibly being TRBD1 (5 bases). With 4 bases removed from V and 4 bases from J, the gap between germline ends came to 10 bases. Germline lookup yields CDR1 KGHDR and CDR2 SFDVKD. CDR3 length equals 14 residues. CDR3 sequence: CATSDSRQYNEQFF. CDR3 DNA: TGTGCCACCAGTGACTCCCGACAGTACAATGAGCAGTTCTTC.

This clonotype appeared a few times. V and J are TRBV9 and TRBJ2-1; TRBD2 matches at 9 bases. J gave up 4 bases and V 0 bases, and 11 bases lay outside the gene matches. This CDR3 contains 18 residues. The germline gives CDR1 SGDLS, CDR2 YYNGEE. In DNA, the CDR3 is TGTGCCAGCAGCGTAGATCCCCGTAGCGGGAGTTCTTACAATGAGCAGTTCTTC. Amino acids: CASSVDPRSGSSYNEQFF.

This clonotype was counted between two and nine times. This chain joins TRBV3-1 and TRBJ2-7; no firm D call. Trimming removed 5 bases from V and 0 bases from J, with 5 bases in between. The CDR3 is made up of 12 amino acids. CDR1 LGHDT and CDR2 YNNKEL come from the germline V gene (reference sequence). The CDR3 region is CASSKSSYEQYF. CDR3 bases: TGTGCCAGCAGCAAAAGCTCCTACGAGCAGTACTTC.

This clonotype was recorded many times. This sequence joins TRBV20-1 and TRBJ2-1, with TRBD2 matching over 16 bases. The CDR3 totals 14 residues. Trimming at V came to 4 bases and at J to 8 bases, leaving 2 bases not matched to a gene. Germline loops: CDR1 DFQATT, CDR2 SNEGSKA (reference sequence). CDR3 amino acids: CSATGTSGRDEQFF. In DNA, the CDR3 is TGCAGTGCTACCGGGACTAGCGGGAGGGATGAGCAGTTCTTC.

There are many counts of this clonotype. The chain carries TRBV12-3 or TRBV12-4 and TRBJ2-7, with D possibly called TRBD1 or TRBD2 (5 bases each). This CDR3 is 12 amino acids long. Trimming left V 6 bases short and J 3 bases short, with 9 bases between. The CDR3 region is CASSRDLYEQYF. The CDR3 coding sequence is TGTGCCAGCAGCAGGGACCTCTACGAGCAGTACTTC.

The rearrangement links TRBV5-1 to TRBJ2-3, with no clear D. Deletions cut 0 bases from V and 4 bases from J, with 6 bases between. The CDR3 length is 13 residues. CDR1 and CDR2 (germline): SGHRS, YFSETQ. The CDR3 DNA follows: TGCGCCAGCAGCTTGGCTAGTGCAGATACGCAGTATTTT. Its translation: CASSLASADTQYF.

J is TRBJ2-7 and V is TRBV5-1; 7 bases are shared with TRBD2. After removal of 2 bases from V and 5 bases from J, the junction contained 7 bases not matched to a gene. Germline-derived CDR1 and CDR2 are SGHRS and YFSETQ. The CDR3 is made up of 14 amino acids. The CDR3 coding sequence is TGCGCCAGCAGCTTTCGGTCTAGCGGTAACGAGCAGTACTTC. It encodes CASSFRSSGNEQYF. Combining the CDR3 with reference TRBV5-1 and TRBJ2-7 gives the whole variable domain KAGVTQTPRYLIKTRGQQVTLSCSPISGHRSVSWYQQTPGQGLQFLFEYFSETQRNKGNFPGRFSGRQFSNSRSEMNVSTLELGDSALYLCASSFRSSGNEQYFGPGTRLTVT.

This clonotype has just one count. This CDR3 reads CASSTGIDQPQHF. The DNA for the CDR3 is TGTGCCAGCAGTACAGGGATTGATCAGCCCCAGCATTTT. The rearrangement joins TRBV7-9 to TRBJ1-5, with D possibly TRBD1 on 6 matching bases. Germline CDR1 and CDR2: SEHNR and FQNEAQ (reference sequence). Trimming removed 6 bases from V and 5 bases from J, with 11 bases in between. This CDR3 region has 13 residues.

This clonotype was seen at least ten times. This chain joins TRBV12-3 or TRBV12-4 and TRBJ2-7; 8 bases agree with TRBD1. The V segment lost 2 bases and the J segment 1 base; nucleotides outside the gene matches: 10. The CDR3 is made up of 17 amino acids. The CDR3 loop reads CASSLRYLGQGSYEQYF. The CDR3, as DNA: TGTGCCAGCAGTTTAAGGTACTTAGGACAGGGTTCCTACGAGCAGTACTTC.

This clonotype was recorded at least ten times. The chain uses TRBV20-1 and TRBJ2-7; 7 nucleotides agree with TRBD1. The CDR3 has 14 amino acids. The germline V gene has CDR1 DFQATT and CDR2 SNEGSKA (reference sequence). Losses at the gene ends were 6 bases for V and 1 base for J; bases not matched to a gene: 9. In DNA, the CDR3 is TGCAGTGCCCCTCGACAGGGCCATTCCTACGAGCAGTACTTC. Translated: CSAPRQGHSYEQYF.

This clonotype appeared a few times. The V gene is TRBV20-1, the J gene TRBJ2-6, with 8 bases that match TRBD2. The CDR3 is made up of 15 amino acids. V lost 5 bases and J lost 4; bases outside the gene matches: 7. CDR1 DFQATT and CDR2 SNEGSKA come from the germline V gene (reference sequence). CDR3 nucleotides: TGCAGTGCTGCGGGAGGCTCCTCCGGGGCCAACGTCCTGACTTTC. Amino acid sequence: CSAAGGSSGANVLTF.

The chain is built from TRBV24-1 and TRBJ2-1; possible D gene TRBD1, 6 bases. The CDR3 extends over 15 amino acids. Trimming removed 2 bases from V and 2 bases from J, with 9 bases in between. CDR1 is KGHDR, CDR2 SFDVKD, per germline. CDR3 in DNA: TGTGCCACCAGTGATTCGGGGACAACCTACAATGAGCAGTTCTTC. It is translated as CATSDSGTTYNEQFF.

The chain uses TRBV6-5 and TRBJ2-5; 13 positions agree with TRBD2. V shed 1 base, J shed 7 bases, and the junction held 9 bases outside the gene matches. CDR3 length: 17 residues. Germline V gene sequence: CDR1 MNHEY, CDR2 SVGAGI. CDR3 amino acids: CASSYYGTSGKLGTQYF. CDR3 bases: TGTGCCAGCAGTTACTACGGGACTAGCGGGAAGCTGGGGACCCAGTACTTC.

This clonotype has more than one count but fewer than ten. The CDR3 DNA is TGTGCCAGCAGCTTAGATCATACGGGCTACGAGCAGTACTTC. As protein: CASSLDHTGYEQYF. The chain links TRBV11-2 to TRBJ2-7, with D uncertain. Germline V gene data show CDR1 as SGHAT and CDR2 as FQNNGV. The CDR3 sequence is 14 residues long. Trimming pared 0 bases from V and 3 bases from J, leaving 9 bases between.

This clonotype was detected ten times or more. V and J are TRBV10-3 and TRBJ1-3, with a tentative D call TRBD1 (6 bases). The length of the CDR3 is 18 residues. Germline V gives CDR1 ENHRY, CDR2 SYGVKD. V was trimmed by 0 bases and J by 0 bases, leaving 15 bases between them. The DNA of the CDR3 is TGTGCCATCAGTGAGTCCAATGACAGGATCCTCTCTGGAAACACCATATATTTT. Protein product: CAISESNDRILSGNTIYF.

The genes are TRBV7-2 and TRBJ2-1; TRBD2 agrees at 7 bases. Germline V gene sequence: CDR1 SGHTA, CDR2 FQGNSA. The junction had 3 bases not matched to a gene; V was cut back by 0 bases and J by 4 bases. This CDR3 contains 15 residues. The CDR3 DNA reads TGTGCCAGCAGCTTAGCGGGAGGGCAATACAATGAGCAGTTCTTC. Translating it yields CASSLAGGQYNEQFF.

The table lists this clonotype with a few counts. The rearrangement uses TRBV27 and TRBJ1-6, with 8 positions matching TRBD1. The CDR3 length is 16 residues. Germline trimming cut 6 bases from V and 7 bases from J; bases unmatched to any gene: 11. Germline CDR1 MNHEY, CDR2 SMNVEV (reference sequence). As DNA, the CDR3 is TGTGCCAGCAGGCCGAACCGGGACAGGAGAAATTCACCCCTCCACTTT. Its protein product is CASRPNRDRRNSPLHF.